The 22 T cell receptor beta chains below come from one sample, sequenced in a study of Ad26.COV2.S vaccination and SARS-CoV-2 variants. Treatment specified: roughly 20 received Ad26.COV2.S at low or high dose, single or two shots; about 5 received placebo; per-sample allocation not given. Sampling was performed 63 days after the first vaccine or placebo injection. Sequencing used immunoSEQ multiplex PCR; TCRdb keeps in-frame clones, though not all of them. Found here are around 450,000 clones, 90% of them singletons; the top ten hold under 4.5%. The sequencing used peripheral blood, collected in a trial of Ad26.COV2.S vaccine versus placebo. The receptors stem from a person between 18 and 60 years old who received the Ad26.COV2.S COVID-19 vaccine or a placebo.

This clone has a single count. The chain carries TRBV18 and TRBJ2-3, with D perhaps matching TRBD2 (6 bases). Germline lookup yields CDR1 KGHSH and CDR2 LQKENI. With 2 bases removed from V and 2 bases from J, the gap between germline ends came to 8 bases. The CDR3 runs 14 residues. In nucleotides, the CDR3 is TGTGCCAGCTCACCAGGGACTTTCACAGATACGCAGTATTTT. Amino acid sequence: CASSPGTFTDTQYF.

This rearrangement joins TRBV6-5 to TRBJ1-4; no reliable D call. Trimming stripped 6 bases from V and 8 bases from J, with 19 bases between. The CDR3 has 15 residues. Germline assignment: CDR1 MNHEY and CDR2 SVGAGI. In DNA, the CDR3 is TGTGCCAGCAGAGTGGGTATTGACACCGGCGAAAAACTGTTTTTT. Encoded protein: CASRVGIDTGEKLFF.

The chain has TRBV7-9 and TRBJ2-2; D call uncertain. Looked up from germline, CDR1 is SEHNR and CDR2 is FQNEAQ (reference sequence). The ends were cut back, 1 base at V and 5 bases at J, with 5 bases in the middle. The CDR3 length is 13 residues. The CDR3: CASSLVQTGELFF. The CDR3 DNA follows: TGTGCCAGCAGCTTAGTTCAAACCGGGGAGCTGTTTTTT.

The count of this clone is one. The chain uses TRBV19 and TRBJ2-1; TRBD2 matches at 7 bases. This CDR3 is built from 15 residues. The ends lost 3 bases at V and 7 bases at J; junction bases unmatched: 9. The germline gives CDR1 LNHDA, CDR2 SQIVND (reference sequence). CDR3 amino acids: CASSIGREKMNEQFF. CDR3 DNA: TGTGCCAGTAGTATCGGGCGGGAGAAGATGAATGAGCAGTTCTTC.

The rearrangement links TRBV28 to TRBJ2-7, with 9 bases aligning to TRBD2. Germline CDR1 is MDHEN and CDR2 is SYDVKM. The CDR3 sequence is 14 residues long. In DNA form, the CDR3 reads TGTGCTACCACCCCGCTAGCGGGGCCCTACGAGCAGTACTTC. Protein sequence: CATTPLAGPYEQYF.

The V gene is TRBV7-2, the J gene TRBJ2-4; 8 bases line up with TRBD2. The CDR3 has 17 amino acids. Germline CDR1 is SGHTA and CDR2 is FQGNSA. V gave up 3 bases and J gave up 0 bases; unmatched junction bases: 7. CDR3 protein: CASSFKTSALAKNIQYF. CDR3 bases: TGTGCCAGCAGCTTTAAGACTAGCGCTCTAGCCAAAAACATTCAGTACTTC.

The chain couples TRBV5-4 to TRBJ2-7; D is undetermined. Germline V lookup: CDR1 SGHNT, CDR2 YYREEE (reference sequence). The V gene lost 2 bases and the J gene lost 3 bases, with 12 bases spanning the gap. The CDR3 extends over 14 amino acids. The CDR3 loop reads CASSLSEKGYEQYF. CDR3 DNA: TGTGCCAGCAGCTTAAGTGAGAAAGGCTACGAGCAGTACTTC.

This clone was counted only a few times. This chain joins TRBV9 and TRBJ1-2; D remains unclear. Germline CDR1 reads SGDLS; CDR2 reads YYNGEE. Trimming took 0 bases from V and 2 from J, leaving 11 bases between them. The CDR3 runs to 15 residues. The CDR3 reads CASSVAAGPNYGYTF. For the CDR3, the DNA is TGTGCCAGCAGCGTAGCCGCGGGCCCCAACTATGGCTACACCTTC.

The V call is TRBV6-2 or TRBV6-3, the J call TRBJ2-5; TRBD2 aligns across 7 bases. V lost 2 bases, J lost 3 bases, and 3 bases stayed unmatched. Germline CDR1 and CDR2: MNHEY and SVGEGT. There are 14 residues in the CDR3. CDR3 sequence reads: CASSYIAGEETQYF. DNA for the CDR3: TGTGCCAGCAGTTACATTGCGGGAGAAGAGACCCAGTACTTC.

CDR3: CASSTAVATGNGYTF. CDR3 in DNA: TGTGCCAGCAGCACCGCAGTCGCGACAGGGAACGGCTACACCTTC. This chain uses TRBV28 with TRBJ1-2; 7 nucleotides match TRBD1. Trimming removed 6 bases from V and 8 bases from J; junction bases left unmatched: 15. Per the germline V gene, CDR1 is MDHEN and CDR2 is SYDVKM. The CDR3 extends over 15 amino acids.

The chain recombines TRBV7-9 with TRBJ2-3, with TRBD2 identical over 7 bases. The V and J ends lost 1 base and 1 base, in that order; junction bases with no gene match: 5. The CDR3 has 16 amino acids. Per the germline V gene, CDR1 is SEHNR and CDR2 is FQNEAQ (reference sequence). Written as DNA, the CDR3 is TGTGCCAGCAGCTTAGAAGCTAGCGGAGGCACAGATACGCAGTATTTT. Its protein is CASSLEASGGTDTQYF.

CDR3 amino acids: CASSLIGRASHEQYF. Here the CDR3 DNA reads TGTGCCAGCAGCTTGATCGGGAGAGCATCCCACGAGCAGTACTTC. The chain links TRBV5-4 to TRBJ2-7; a possible D gene is TRBD2 (6 bases). V was clipped by 1 base and J by 5 bases, with 16 bases between them. This CDR3 is 15 amino acids long. Per the germline V gene, CDR1 is SGHNT and CDR2 is YYREEE (reference sequence).

This clone was picked up one time. The chain recombines TRBV6-5 with TRBJ1-1; possibly TRBD1 for D (5 bases). Germline V lookup: CDR1 MNHEY, CDR2 SVGAGI. V was clipped by 6 bases and J by 7 bases, with 18 bases between them. The CDR3 spans 14 residues. CDR3 in amino acids: CASSYLSRDFEAFF. CDR3 in DNA: TGTGCCAGCAGCTACCTATCCCGGGACTTTGAAGCTTTCTTT.

The chain is built from TRBV6-5 and TRBJ1-4, with a weak D call TRBD1 (5 bases). The V and J ends lost 0 bases and 11 bases respectively, with 7 bases between them. Germline assignment: CDR1 MNHEY and CDR2 SVGAGI. The CDR3 runs 12 residues. The CDR3 here is CASSYSGEKLFF. Here the CDR3 DNA reads TGTGCCAGCAGTTACTCGGGGGAGAAACTGTTTTTT.

The chain couples TRBV9 to TRBJ2-1; no clear D gene. The V end was cut by 3 bases, the J end by 9 bases, with 13 bases between. The germline V gene encodes CDR1 SGDLS and CDR2 YYNGEE. The CDR3 contains 13 residues. The CDR3 DNA reads as TGTGCCAGCAGCGAAGAAGGCCGGACTGAGCAGTTCTTC. Translation gives CASSEEGRTEQFF.

The V call is TRBV7-9, the J call TRBJ2-2; D remains ambiguous. The CDR3 extends over 15 amino acids. Germline V gene sequence: CDR1 SEHNR, CDR2 FQNEAQ (reference sequence). V was shortened by 0 bases and J by 1 base, with 6 bases between the two germline ends. The CDR3 sequence is CASSLASQNTGELFF. CDR3 nucleotides: TGTGCCAGCAGCTTAGCGTCGCAGAACACCGGGGAGCTGTTTTTT.

This clone was detected many times. J is TRBJ1-3 and V is TRBV6-1; D is ambiguous. Germline assignment: CDR1 MNHNS and CDR2 SASEGT. The CDR3 sequence is 15 residues long. Trimming took 2 bases from V and 2 from J, leaving 10 bases between them. The CDR3 loop reads CASSEREDAGNTIYF. The DNA of the CDR3 is TGTGCCAGCAGTGAACGAGAAGATGCTGGAAACACCATATATTTT.

Only one count was recorded for this clone. The gene calls are TRBV21-1 and TRBJ2-1; no DNA check was done on the table's D call, TRBD2. TRBV21-1 is reported as a pseudogene. The CDR3 runs to 19 residues. The CDR3 reads CASSKAAGAAQSSYNEQFF. The CDR3 DNA sequence: TGTGCCAGCAGCAAAGCGGCGGGAGCGGCTCAGAGCTCCTACAATGAGCAGTTCTTC.

This chain connects TRBV14 to TRBJ2-3; D unclear. The CDR3 extends over 16 amino acids. Germline CDR1 is SGHDN and CDR2 is FVKESK. V was shortened by 5 bases and J by 1 base, with 16 bases between the two germline ends. The CDR3 DNA is TGTGCCAGCAGCTATGAGTCACCGGGCGGCACAGATACGCAGTATTTT. This codes for CASSYESPGGTDTQYF. The variable domain in full, with the rest retrieved from reference TRBV14 and TRBJ2-3, is EAGVTQFPSHSVIEKGQTVTLRCDPISGHDNLYWYRRVMGKEIKFLLHFVKESKQDESGMPNNRFLAERTGGTYSTLKVQPAELEDSGVYFCASSYESPGGTDTQYFGPGTRLTVL.

This clone was observed a handful of times. The chain uses TRBV28 and TRBJ2-1, with D possibly being TRBD2 (5 bases). Germline values: CDR1 MDHEN, CDR2 SYDVKM. This CDR3 region has 16 residues. The V end was cut by 7 bases, the J end by 0 bases, with 16 bases between. The CDR3: CASNPAAGSSYNEQFF. CDR3 nucleotide sequence: TGTGCCAGCAACCCCGCGGCGGGCAGCTCCTACAATGAGCAGTTCTTC.

This clone was counted at least ten times. Other DNA sequences within the sample encode an identical CDR3. J is TRBJ1-1 and V is TRBV3-1 (or the pseudogene TRBV3-2); D not resolved. The CDR3 totals 13 residues. Germline CDR1 reads LGHDT; CDR2 reads YNNKEL (reference sequence). V was trimmed by 2 bases and J by 3 bases, leaving 7 bases between them. CDR3 region: CASSQRGDTEAFF. The CDR3 coding sequence is TGTGCCAGCAGCCAACGGGGAGACACTGAAGCTTTCTTT.

V and J are TRBV5-1 and TRBJ2-1; no clear D. The CDR3 has 14 amino acids. CDR1 SGHRS and CDR2 YFSETQ come from the germline V gene. V gave up 0 bases and J gave up 6 bases, with 10 bases separating them. CDR3 bases: TGCGCCAGCAGCTTGGAAGGGTTCAGCAATGAGCAGTTCTTC. Translation gives CASSLEGFSNEQFF.